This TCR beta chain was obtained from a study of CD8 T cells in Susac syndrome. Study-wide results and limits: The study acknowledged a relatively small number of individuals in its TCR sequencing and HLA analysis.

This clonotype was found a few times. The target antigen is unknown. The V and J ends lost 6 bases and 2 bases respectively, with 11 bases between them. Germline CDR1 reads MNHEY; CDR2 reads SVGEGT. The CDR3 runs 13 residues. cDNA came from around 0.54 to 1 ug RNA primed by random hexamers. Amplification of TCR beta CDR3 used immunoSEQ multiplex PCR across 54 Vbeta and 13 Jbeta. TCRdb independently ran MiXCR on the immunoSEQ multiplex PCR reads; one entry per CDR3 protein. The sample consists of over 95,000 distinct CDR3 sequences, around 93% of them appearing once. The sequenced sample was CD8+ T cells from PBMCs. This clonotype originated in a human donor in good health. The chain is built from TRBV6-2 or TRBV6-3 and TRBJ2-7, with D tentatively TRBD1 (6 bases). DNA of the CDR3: TGTGCCAGCAGCCAGGGGCCCCCCTACGAGCAGTACTTC. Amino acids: CASSQGPPYEQYF.